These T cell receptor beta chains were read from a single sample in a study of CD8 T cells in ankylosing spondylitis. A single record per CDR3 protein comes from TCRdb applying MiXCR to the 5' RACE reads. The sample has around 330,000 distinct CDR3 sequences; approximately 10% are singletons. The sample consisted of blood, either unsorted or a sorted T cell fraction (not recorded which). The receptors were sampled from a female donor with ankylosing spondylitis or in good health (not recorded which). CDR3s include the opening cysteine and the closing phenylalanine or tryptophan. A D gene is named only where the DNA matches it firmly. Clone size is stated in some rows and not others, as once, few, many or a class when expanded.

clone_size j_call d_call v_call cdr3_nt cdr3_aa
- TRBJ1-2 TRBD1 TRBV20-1 TGCAGTGCTAGGACCGGGACAGACTATGGCTACACCTTC CSARTGTDYGYTF
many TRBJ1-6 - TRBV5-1 TGCGCCACCAGTATCGACGGGCGAAGTAATTCACCCCTCCACTTT CATSIDGRSNSPLHF
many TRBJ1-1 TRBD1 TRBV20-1 TGCAGTGCGAAACAGGGGGCCGGGAACACTGAAGCTTTCTTT CSAKQGAGNTEAFF
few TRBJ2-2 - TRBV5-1 TGCGCCAGCAGCTTGGTTCAGGGGATCGGGGAGCTGTTTTTT CASSLVQGIGELFF
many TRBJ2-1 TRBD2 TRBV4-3 TGCGCCAGCAGCCAAGATCGGGGGCTAGCGGGAGCAGCGACCTACAATGAGCAGTTCTTC CASSQDRGLAGAATYNEQFF
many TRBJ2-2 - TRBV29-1 TGCAGCGTTGGAGCAGTCGTTAACACCGGGGAGCTGTTTTTT CSVGAVVNTGELFF
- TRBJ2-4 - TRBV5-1 TGCGCCAGCAGCCTATCCGGGACGCAAAACATTCAGTACTTC CASSLSGTQNIQYF
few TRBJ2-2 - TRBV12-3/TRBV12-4 TGTGCCAGCAGCCCCCTTGAGGCCGGGGAGCTGTTTTTT CASSPLEAGELFF
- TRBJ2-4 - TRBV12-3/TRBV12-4 TGTGCCAGCAGCCATAGGACACAAGCCAAAAACATTCAGTACTTC CASSHRTQAKNIQYF
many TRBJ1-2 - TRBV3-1 TGTGCCAGCAGCCAAGCGTGGAGCAAGGTTAACTATGGCTACACCTTC CASSQAWSKVNYGYTF
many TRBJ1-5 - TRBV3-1 TGTGCCAGCAGCCAAGTTTCGGGGAATCAGCCCCAGCATTTT CASSQVSGNQPQHF
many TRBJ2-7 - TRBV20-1 TGCAGTGCTAGAGATATTAAGGGGACCCACATCGAGCAGTACTTC CSARDIKGTHIEQYF
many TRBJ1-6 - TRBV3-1 TGTGCCAGCAGCCAAATATCGGATTCACCCCTCCACTTT CASSQISDSPLHF
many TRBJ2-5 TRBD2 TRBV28 TGTGCCAGCAGGTGGACTAGCGGTCCCGAAGAGACCCAGTACTTC CASRWTSGPEETQYF
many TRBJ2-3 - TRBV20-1 TGCAGTCTCTCGAGGGAGGCTGGGGGCGATACGCAGTATTTT CSLSREAGGDTQYF
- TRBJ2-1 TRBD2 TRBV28 TGTGCCAGCAGTTACCCTAGCGGGAGACCGGCTGAGCAGTTCTTC CASSYPSGRPAEQFF
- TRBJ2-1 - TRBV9 TGTGCCAGCAGCGTAGATGGAAATGAGCATTTCTTC CASSVDGNEHFF
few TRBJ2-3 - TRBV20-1 TGCAGTGCTAAAAGTGGGCAAAGCACAGATACGCAGTATTTT CSAKSGQSTDTQYF
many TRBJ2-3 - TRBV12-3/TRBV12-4 TGTGCCAGCAGTTTTGGGAGCCTGGCGGATACGCAGTATTTT CASSFGSLADTQYF
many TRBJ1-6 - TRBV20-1 TGCAGTGCTGTCAGGGTTAACAATTCACCCCTCCACTTT CSAVRVNNSPLHF
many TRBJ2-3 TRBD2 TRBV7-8 TGTGCCAGCAGCTTACCCGTCGGACTAGCGGGGGGCCTCGATACGCAGTATTTT CASSLPVGLAGGLDTQYF
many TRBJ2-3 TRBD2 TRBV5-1 TGCGCCAGCAGCTTGGCACCTAGCGGCCCTAGCACAGATACGCAGTATTTT CASSLAPSGPSTDTQYF
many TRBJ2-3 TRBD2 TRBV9 TGTGCCAGCAGCGTATCTCCCAGCGGGGGGGCCCGCGATACGCAGTATTTT CASSVSPSGGARDTQYF
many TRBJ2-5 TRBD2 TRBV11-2 TGTGCCAGCAGCTTAACCACCATGACTAGCGGGGGAGGGGGGACCCAGTACTTC CASSLTTMTSGGGGTQYF
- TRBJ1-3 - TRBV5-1 TGCGCCAGCAGCCCGAGAGGGACATTAGCTGGAAACACCATATATTTT CASSPRGTLAGNTIYF
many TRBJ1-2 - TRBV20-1 TGCAGTGCTAGAGCCCGGGGAGCGACCAACTATGGCTACACCTTC CSARARGATNYGYTF
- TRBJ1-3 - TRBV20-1 TGCAGTGCTAGAGACGGATTTCGGGAGAGAGGAAACACCATATATTTT CSARDGFRERGNTIYF
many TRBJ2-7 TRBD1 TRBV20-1 TGCAGTGCTATGGGCAGGGGGAAATCCTACGAGCAGTACTTC CSAMGRGKSYEQYF
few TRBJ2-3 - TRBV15 TGTGCCACCAGCAGAGCGGGCAGGGTGCAGTATTTT CATSRAGRVQYF
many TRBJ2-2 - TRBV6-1 TGTGCCAGCAGAGCGGCGGCGGTGCGGATGAACACCGGGGAGCTGTTTTTT CASRAAAVRMNTGELFF
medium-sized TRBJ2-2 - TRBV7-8 TGTGCCAGCAGCTTGCTATCAGCCGGGGAGCTGTTTTTT CASSLLSAGELFF
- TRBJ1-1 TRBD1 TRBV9 TGTGCCAGCAGCCCATCACCGACAGGGCGGTCGGGGACTGAAGCTTTCTTT CASSPSPTGRSGTEAFF
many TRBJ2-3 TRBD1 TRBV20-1 TGCAGTGCTACGCCTGCCAGGGGGCGCACAGATACGCAGTATTTT CSATPARGRTDTQYF
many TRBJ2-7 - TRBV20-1 TGCAGTGCTAGACAGGCTGGCTACGAGCAGTACTTC CSARQAGYEQYF
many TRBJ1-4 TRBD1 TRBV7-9 TGTGCCAGCAGCCACCTGACAGGGGGCCTCGGAAAACTGTTTTTT CASSHLTGGLGKLFF
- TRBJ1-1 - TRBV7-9 TGTGCCAGCAGCTTAGATTTCGGGGTTCGGGGCACTGAAGCTTTCTTT CASSLDFGVRGTEAFF
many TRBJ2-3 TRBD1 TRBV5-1 TGCGCCAGCAGCTGGAGGTTGACAGGGGGCACAGATACGCAGTATTTT CASSWRLTGGTDTQYF
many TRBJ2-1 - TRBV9 TGTGCCAGCAGCCCTTTGACGACCTACAATGAGCAGTTCTTC CASSPLTTYNEQFF
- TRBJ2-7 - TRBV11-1 TGTGCCAGCAGCGTCGGATCAACGGAGTACGTGATCGAGCAGTACTTC CASSVGSTEYVIEQYF
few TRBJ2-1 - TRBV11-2 TGTGCCAGCAGCTTACTATTCAGGGCAGGGGATTACAGCGACAATGAGCAGTTCTTC CASSLLFRAGDYSDNEQFF
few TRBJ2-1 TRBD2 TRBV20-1 TGCAGTGCTAGATCTACTAGCGGGGGGGCCTCCTACAATGAGCAGTTCTTC CSARSTSGGASYNEQFF
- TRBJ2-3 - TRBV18 TGTGCCAGCCACGGACTGCTGGGGGGAACCTCTAGCACAGATACGCAGTATTTT CASHGLLGGTSSTDTQYF
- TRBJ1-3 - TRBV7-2 TGTGCCAGCCGGGAGGGCTCTGGAAACACCATATATTTT CASREGSGNTIYF
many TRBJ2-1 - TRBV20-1 TGCAGTGCTCTCGACAGACGAATCTACAATGAGCAGTTCTTC CSALDRRIYNEQFF
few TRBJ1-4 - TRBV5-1 TGCGCCAGCAGCCCCAGTGGACGAGGGAATGAAAAACTGTTTTTT CASSPSGRGNEKLFF
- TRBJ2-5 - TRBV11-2 TGTGCCAGCAGCTTAATTCCGTCGAGCCAAGAGACCCAGTACTTC CASSLIPSSQETQYF
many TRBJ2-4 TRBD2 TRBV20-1 TGCAGTGCTCTGAGCGGGGGGCCCGTGAAGGTAGCCAAAAACATTCAGTACTTC CSALSGGPVKVAKNIQYF